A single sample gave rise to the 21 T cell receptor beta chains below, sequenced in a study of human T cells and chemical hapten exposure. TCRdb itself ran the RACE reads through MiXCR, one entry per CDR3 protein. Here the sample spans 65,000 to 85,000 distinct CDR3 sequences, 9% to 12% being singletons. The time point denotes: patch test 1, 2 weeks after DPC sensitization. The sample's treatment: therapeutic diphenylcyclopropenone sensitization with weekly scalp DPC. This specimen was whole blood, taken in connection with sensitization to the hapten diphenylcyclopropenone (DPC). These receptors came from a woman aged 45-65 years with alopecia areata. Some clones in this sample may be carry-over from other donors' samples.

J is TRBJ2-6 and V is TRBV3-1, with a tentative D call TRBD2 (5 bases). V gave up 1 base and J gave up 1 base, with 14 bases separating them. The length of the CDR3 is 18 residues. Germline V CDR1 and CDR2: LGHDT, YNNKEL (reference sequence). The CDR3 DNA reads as TGTGCCAGCAGCCAAGCGCGTACTAGGGCTTCTGGGGCCAACGTCCTGACTTTC. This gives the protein CASSQARTRASGANVLTF.

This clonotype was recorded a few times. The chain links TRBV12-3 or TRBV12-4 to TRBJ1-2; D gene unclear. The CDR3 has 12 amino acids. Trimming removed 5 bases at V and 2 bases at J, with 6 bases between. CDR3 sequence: CASSTANYGYTF. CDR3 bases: TGTGCCAGCAGTACGGCCAACTATGGCTACACCTTC.

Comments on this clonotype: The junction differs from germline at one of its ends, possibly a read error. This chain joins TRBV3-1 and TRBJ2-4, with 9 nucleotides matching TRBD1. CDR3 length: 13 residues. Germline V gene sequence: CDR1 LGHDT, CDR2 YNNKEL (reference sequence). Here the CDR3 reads CASSQELGTGFFF. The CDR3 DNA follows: TGTGCCAGCAGCCAAGAATTGGGGACAGGGTTTTTCTTC.

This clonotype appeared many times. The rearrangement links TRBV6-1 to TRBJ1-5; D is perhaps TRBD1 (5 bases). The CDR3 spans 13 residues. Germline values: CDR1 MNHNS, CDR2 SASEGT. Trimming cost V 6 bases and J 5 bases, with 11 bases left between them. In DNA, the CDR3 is TGTGCCAGCAGCTTGACACAGGATCAGCCCCAGCATTTT. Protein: CASSLTQDQPQHF.

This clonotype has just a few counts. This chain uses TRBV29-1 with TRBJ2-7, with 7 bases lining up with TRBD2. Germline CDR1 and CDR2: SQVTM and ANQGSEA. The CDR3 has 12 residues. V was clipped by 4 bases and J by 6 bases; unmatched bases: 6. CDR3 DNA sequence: TGCAGCGTTGTGACTAGCTCCCTCGAGCAGTACTTC. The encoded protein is CSVVTSSLEQYF.

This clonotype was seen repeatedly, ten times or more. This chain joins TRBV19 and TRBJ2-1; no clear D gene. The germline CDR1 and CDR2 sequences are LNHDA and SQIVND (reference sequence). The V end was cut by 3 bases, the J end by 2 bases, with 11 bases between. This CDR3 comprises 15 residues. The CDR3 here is CASSIVSSAYNEQFF. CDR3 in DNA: TGTGCCAGTAGTATCGTTAGCTCCGCCTACAATGAGCAGTTCTTC.

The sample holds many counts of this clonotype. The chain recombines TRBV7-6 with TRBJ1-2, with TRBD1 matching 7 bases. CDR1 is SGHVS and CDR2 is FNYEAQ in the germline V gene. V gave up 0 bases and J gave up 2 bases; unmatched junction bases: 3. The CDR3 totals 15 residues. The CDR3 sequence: CASSLAGTANYGYTF. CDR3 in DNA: TGTGCCAGCAGCTTAGCGGGGACAGCCAACTATGGCTACACCTTC.

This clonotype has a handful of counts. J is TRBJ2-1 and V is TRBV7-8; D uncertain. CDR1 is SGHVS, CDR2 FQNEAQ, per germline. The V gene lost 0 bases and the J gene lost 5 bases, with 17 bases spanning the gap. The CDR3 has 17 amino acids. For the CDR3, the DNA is TGTGCCAGCAGCTTAGCAACTCGATTAGACCCCAACAATGAGCAGTTCTTC. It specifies CASSLATRLDPNNEQFF.

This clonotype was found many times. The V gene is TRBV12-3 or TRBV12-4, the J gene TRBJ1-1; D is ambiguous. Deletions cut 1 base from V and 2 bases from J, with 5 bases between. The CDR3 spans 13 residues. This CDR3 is CASSLGHNTEAFF. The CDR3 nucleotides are TGTGCCAGCAGTTTAGGGCACAACACTGAAGCTTTCTTT.

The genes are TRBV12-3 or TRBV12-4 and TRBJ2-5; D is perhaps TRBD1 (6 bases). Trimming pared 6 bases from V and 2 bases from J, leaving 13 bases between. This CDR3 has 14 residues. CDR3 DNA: TGTGCCAGCAGCATCCATGACAGGCAAGAGACCCAGTACTTC. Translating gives CASSIHDRQETQYF.

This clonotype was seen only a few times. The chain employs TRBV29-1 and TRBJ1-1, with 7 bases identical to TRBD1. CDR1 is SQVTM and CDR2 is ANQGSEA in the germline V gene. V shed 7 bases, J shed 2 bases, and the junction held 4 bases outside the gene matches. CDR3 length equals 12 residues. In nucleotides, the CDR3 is TGCAGCGGGAACAGGGGTAACACTGAAGCTTTCTTT. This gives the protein CSGNRGNTEAFF.

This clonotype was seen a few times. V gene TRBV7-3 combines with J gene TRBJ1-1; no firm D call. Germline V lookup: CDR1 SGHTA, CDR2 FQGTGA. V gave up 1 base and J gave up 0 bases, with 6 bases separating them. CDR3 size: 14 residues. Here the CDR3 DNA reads TGTGCCAGCAGCTTAAACGGGTTGAACACTGAAGCTTTCTTT. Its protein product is CASSLNGLNTEAFF.

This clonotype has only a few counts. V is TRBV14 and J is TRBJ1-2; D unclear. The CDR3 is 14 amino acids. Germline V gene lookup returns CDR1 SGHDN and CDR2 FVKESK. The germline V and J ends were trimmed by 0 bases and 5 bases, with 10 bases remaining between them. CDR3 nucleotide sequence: TGTGCCAGCAGCCAAGATATAGGGCCTTATGGCTACACCTTC. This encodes CASSQDIGPYGYTF.

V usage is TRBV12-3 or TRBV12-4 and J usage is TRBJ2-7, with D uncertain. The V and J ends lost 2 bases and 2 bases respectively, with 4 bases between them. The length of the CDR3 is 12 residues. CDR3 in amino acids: CASSLYPYEQYF. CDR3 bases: TGTGCCAGCAGTTTATATCCCTACGAGCAGTACTTC.

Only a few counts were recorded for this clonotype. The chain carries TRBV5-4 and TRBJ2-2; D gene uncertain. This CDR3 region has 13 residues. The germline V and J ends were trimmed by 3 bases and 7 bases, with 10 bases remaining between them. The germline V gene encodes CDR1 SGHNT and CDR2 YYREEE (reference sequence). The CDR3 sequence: CASSSSRSGELFF. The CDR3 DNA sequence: TGTGCCAGCAGCTCTTCTAGAAGCGGGGAGCTGTTTTTT. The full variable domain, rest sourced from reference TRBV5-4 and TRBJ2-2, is ETGVTQSPTHLIKTRGQQVTLRCSSQSGHNTVSWYQQALGQGPQFIFQYYREEENGRGNFPPRFSGLQFPNYSSELNVNALELDDSALYLCASSSSRSGELFFGEGSRLTVL.

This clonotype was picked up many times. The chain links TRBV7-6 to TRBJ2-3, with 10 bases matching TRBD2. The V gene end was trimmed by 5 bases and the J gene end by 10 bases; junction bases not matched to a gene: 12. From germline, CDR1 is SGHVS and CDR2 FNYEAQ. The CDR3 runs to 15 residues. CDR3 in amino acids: CASSPGLAEGRPQYF. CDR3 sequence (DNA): TGTGCCAGCAGCCCAGGACTAGCGGAGGGGCGGCCGCAGTATTTT.

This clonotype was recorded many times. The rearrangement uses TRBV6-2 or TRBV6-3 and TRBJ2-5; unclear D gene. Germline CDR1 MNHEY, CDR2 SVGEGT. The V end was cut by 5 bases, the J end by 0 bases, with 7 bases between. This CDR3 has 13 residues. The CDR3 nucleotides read TGTGCCAGCAGTCCAAGGTACCAAGAGACCCAGTACTTC. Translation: CASSPRYQETQYF.

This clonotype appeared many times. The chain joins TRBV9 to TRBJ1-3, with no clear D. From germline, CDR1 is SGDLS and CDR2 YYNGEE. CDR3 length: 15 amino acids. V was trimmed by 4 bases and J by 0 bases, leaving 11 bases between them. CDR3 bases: TGTGCCAGCAGCCCCCGGACGGCCTCTGGAAACACCATATATTTT. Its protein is CASSPRTASGNTIYF.

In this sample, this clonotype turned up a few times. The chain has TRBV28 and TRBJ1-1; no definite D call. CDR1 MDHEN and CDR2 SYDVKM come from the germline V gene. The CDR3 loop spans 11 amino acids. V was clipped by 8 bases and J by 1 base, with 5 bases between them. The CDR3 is CASLGNTEAFF. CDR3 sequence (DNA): TGTGCCAGCCTAGGGAACACTGAAGCTTTCTTT.

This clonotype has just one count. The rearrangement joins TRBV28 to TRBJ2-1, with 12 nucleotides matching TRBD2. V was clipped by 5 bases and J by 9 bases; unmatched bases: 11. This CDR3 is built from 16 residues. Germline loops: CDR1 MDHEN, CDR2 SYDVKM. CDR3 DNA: TGTGCCAGCAGTCTCTACTCTAGCGGGAGGGCCGGTGAGCAGTTCTTC. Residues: CASSLYSSGRAGEQFF.

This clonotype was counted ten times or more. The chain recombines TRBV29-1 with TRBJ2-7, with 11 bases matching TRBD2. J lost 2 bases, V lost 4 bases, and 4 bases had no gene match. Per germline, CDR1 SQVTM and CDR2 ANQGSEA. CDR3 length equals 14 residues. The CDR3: CSVGLAGKTYEQYF. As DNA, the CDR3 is TGCAGCGTTGGACTAGCGGGGAAGACCTACGAGCAGTACTTC.